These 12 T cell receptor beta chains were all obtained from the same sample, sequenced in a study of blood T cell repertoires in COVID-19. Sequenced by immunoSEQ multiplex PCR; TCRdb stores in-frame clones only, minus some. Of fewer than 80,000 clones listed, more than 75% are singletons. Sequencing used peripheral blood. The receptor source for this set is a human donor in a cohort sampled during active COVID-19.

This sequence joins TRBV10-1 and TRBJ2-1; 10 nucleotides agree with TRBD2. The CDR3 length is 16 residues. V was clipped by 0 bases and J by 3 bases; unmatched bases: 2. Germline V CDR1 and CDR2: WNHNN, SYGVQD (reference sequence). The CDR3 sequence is CASSESTSGYYNEQFF. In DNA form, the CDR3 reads TGCGCCAGCAGTGAGTCGACTAGCGGGTACTACAATGAGCAGTTCTTC.

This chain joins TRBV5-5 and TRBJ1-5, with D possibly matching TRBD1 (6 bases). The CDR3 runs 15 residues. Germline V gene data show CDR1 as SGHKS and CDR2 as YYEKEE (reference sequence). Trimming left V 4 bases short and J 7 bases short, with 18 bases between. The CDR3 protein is CASSPWNRAEQPQHF. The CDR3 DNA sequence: TGTGCCAGCAGCCCCTGGAACAGGGCGGAACAGCCCCAGCATTTT.

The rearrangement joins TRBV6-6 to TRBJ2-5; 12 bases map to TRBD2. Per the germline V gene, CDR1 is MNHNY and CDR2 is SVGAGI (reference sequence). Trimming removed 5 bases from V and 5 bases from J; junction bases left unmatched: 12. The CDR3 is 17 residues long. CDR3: CASSPGLAGTLLETQYF. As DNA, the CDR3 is TGTGCCAGCAGTCCTGGACTAGCGGGGACTCTTTTGGAGACCCAGTACTTC.

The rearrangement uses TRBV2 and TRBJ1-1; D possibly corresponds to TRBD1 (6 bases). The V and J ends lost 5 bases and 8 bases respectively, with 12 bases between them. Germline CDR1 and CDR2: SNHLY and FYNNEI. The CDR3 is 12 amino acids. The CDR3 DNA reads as TGTGCCAGCAGTATACAGGGAGCAGAAGCTTTCTTT. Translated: CASSIQGAEAFF. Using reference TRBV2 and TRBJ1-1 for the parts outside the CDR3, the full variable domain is EPEVTQTPSHQVTQMGQEVILRCVPISNHLYFYWYRQILGQKVEFLVSFYNNEISEKSEIFDDQFSVERPDGSNFTLKIRSTKLEDSAMYFCASSIQGAEAFFGQGTRLTVV.

CDR3 sequence: CAWSVQGTYTGELFF. In DNA form, the CDR3 reads TGTGCCTGGAGTGTGCAGGGGACGTACACCGGGGAGCTGTTTTTT. The chain recombines TRBV30 with TRBJ2-2, with D possibly matching TRBD1 (6 bases). Trimming took 0 bases from V and 3 from J, leaving 11 bases between them. Germline values: CDR1 GTSNPN, CDR2 SVGIG (reference sequence). This CDR3 has 15 amino acids.

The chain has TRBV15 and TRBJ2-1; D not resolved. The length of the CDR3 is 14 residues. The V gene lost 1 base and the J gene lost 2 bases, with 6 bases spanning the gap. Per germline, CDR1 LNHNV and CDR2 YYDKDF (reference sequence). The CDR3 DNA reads TGTGCCACCAGCAGAGTCGCTACCTACAATGAGCAGTTCTTC. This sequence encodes CATSRVATYNEQFF.

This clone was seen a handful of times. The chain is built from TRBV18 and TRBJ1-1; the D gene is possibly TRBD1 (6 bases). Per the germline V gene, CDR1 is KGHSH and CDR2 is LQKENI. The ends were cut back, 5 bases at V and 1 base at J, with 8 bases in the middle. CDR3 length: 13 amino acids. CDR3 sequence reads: CASSVGQNTEAFF. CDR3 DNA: TGTGCCAGCTCAGTGGGACAGAACACTGAAGCTTTCTTT.

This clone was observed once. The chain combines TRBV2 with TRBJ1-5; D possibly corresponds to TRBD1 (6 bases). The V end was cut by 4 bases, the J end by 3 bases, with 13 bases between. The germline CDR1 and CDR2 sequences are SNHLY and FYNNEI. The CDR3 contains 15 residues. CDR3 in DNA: TGTGCCAGCAGTGTGATGGCAGGGGTCAATCAGCCCCAGCATTTT. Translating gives CASSVMAGVNQPQHF.

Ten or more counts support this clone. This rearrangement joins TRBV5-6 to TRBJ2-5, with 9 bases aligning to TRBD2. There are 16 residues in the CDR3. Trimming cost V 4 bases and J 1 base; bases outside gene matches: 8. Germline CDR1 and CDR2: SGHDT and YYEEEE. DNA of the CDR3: TGTGCCAGCAGCCCAAAGCCGGGACTAGCCCAAGAGACCCAGTACTTC. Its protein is CASSPKPGLAQETQYF.

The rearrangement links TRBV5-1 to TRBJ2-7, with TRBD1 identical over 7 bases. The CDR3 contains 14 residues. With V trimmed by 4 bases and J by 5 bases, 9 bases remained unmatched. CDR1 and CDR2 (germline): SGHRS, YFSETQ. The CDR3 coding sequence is TGCGCCAGCAGCGTGGAGACAGGGAACCACGAGCAGTACTTC. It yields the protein CASSVETGNHEQYF.

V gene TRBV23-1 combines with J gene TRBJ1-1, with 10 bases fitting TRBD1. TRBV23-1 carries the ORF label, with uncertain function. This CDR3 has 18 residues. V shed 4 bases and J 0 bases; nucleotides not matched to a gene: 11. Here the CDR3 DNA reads TGCGCCAGCAGTCTTATAAGGGACAGGGGCCTTATGAACACTGAAGCTTTCTTT. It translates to CASSLIRDRGLMNTEAFF.

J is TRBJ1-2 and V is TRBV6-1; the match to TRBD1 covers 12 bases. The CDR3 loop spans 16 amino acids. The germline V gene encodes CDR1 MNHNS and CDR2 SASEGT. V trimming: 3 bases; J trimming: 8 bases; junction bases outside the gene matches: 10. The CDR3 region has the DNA TGTGCCAGCAGTGAGACACCGGGACAGGGGGCCGGAGGCTACACCTTC. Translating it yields CASSETPGQGAGGYTF.